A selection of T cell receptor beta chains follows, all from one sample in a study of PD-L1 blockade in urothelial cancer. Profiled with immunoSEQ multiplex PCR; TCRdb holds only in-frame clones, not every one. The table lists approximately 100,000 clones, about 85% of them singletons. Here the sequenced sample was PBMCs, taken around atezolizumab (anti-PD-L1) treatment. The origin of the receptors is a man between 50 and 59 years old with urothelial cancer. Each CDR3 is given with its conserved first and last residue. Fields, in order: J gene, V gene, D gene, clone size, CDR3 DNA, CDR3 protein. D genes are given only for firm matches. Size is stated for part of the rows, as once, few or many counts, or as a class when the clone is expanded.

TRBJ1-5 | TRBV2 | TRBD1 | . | TGTGCCAGCGAGCTTGGACAGGGTTTTCAGCCCCAGCATTTT | CASELGQGFQPQHF
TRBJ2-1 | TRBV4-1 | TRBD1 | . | TGCGCCAGCAGCCTATCAGGCGGACAGGTCGGGCAGTTCTTC | CASSLSGGQVGQFF
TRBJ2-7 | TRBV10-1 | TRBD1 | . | TGCGCCAGCAGTGAGCCCCATAACGACAGGGCGGCGTACGAGCAGTACTTC | CASSEPHNDRAAYEQYF
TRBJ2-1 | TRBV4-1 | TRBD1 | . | TGCGCCAGCAGCCGAGCCGGGACAGGGGGGTCATTTTCAAGCAATGAGCAGTTCTTC | CASSRAGTGGSFSSNEQFF
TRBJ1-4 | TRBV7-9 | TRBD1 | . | TGTGCCAGCAGCACAGGACAGGCCTCAACTAATGAAAAACTGTTTTTT | CASSTGQASTNEKLFF
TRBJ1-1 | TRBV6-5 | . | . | TGTGCCAGCAGTTACTCATCGGGGGATACTGAAGCTTTCTTT | CASSYSSGDTEAFF
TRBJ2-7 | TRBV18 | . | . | TGTGCCAGCTCCCTGGTCGGAGGCAGATCCGAGCAGTACTTC | CASSLVGGRSEQYF
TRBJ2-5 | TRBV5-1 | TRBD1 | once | TGCGCCAGCAGCACCGGGACAGTCAAAGAGACCCAGTACTTC | CASSTGTVKETQYF
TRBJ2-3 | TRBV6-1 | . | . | TGTGCCAGCAGCCCCCGGGCAGATACGCAGTATTTT | CASSPRADTQYF
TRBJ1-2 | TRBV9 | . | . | TGTGCCAGCAGCTTAAGGGGAGGCTATGGCTACACCTTC | CASSLRGGYGYTF
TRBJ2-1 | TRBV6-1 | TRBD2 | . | TGTGCCAGCAGTGGTACCCGGGAGGGCTATGAGCAGTTCTTC | CASSGTREGYEQFF
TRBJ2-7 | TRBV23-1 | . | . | TGCGCCAGCAGTCGAGACAGATGCTCCCACGAGCAGTACTTC | CASSRDRCSHEQYF
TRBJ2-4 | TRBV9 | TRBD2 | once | TGTGCCAGCAGCCTTCGACTAGCGGGAGGGCCGGAGTACTTC | CASSLRLAGGPEYF
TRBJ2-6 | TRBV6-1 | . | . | TGTGCCAGCAGTGTGGGGGCTTCTGGGGCCAACGTCCTGACTTTC | CASSVGASGANVLTF
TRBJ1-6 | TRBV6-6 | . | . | TGTGCCAGCAGTATTGAGGGTTCCTATAATTCACCCCTCCACTTT | CASSIEGSYNSPLHF
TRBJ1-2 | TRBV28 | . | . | TGTGCCAGCACCAAATCCGGACAGCTTTATGGCTACACCTTC | CASTKSGQLYGYTF
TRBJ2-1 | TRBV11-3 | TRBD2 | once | TGTGCCAGCAGCTTAGGAGCGGGAGACTCGGGGAGGAGTGAGCAGTTCTTC | CASSLGAGDSGRSEQFF
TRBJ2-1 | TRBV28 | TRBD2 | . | TGTGCCAGCAGTTTAAGGAGCGGGAGAGTGTTCGATGAGCAGTTCTTC | CASSLRSGRVFDEQFF
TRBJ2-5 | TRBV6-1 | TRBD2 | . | TGTGCCAGCAGGGATGGACTAGCGGGAGAGACCCAGTACTTC | CASRDGLAGETQYF
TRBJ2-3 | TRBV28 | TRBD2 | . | TGTGCCAGCAGCCTATACCCTCGCGGGAGTAGGACAGATACGCAGTATTTT | CASSLYPRGSRTDTQYF
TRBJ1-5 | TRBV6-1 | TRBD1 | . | TGTGCCAGCAGTGAAGCGGGACAGGACTATCAGCCCCAGCATTTT | CASSEAGQDYQPQHF
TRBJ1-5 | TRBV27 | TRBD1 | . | TGTGCCAGCAAGACAGGGAACAATCAGCCCCAGCATTTT | CASKTGNNQPQHF
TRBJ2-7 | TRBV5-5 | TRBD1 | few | TGTGCCAGCAGCTCATGGACAGGGTCCTACGAGCAGTACTTC | CASSSWTGSYEQYF
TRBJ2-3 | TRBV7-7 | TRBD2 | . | TGTGCTAGCAGCCCCGGGACTAGCGGCACAGATACGCAGTATTTT | CASSPGTSGTDTQYF
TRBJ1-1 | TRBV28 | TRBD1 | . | TGTGCCAGCAGTTCGAACGTCAGGGGGCGGACGAACACTGAAGCTTTCTTT | CASSSNVRGRTNTEAFF
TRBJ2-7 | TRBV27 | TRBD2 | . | TGTGCCAGCAGTTTACCCCCTAGGACTAGCGAATTTACCGAGCAGTACTTC | CASSLPPRTSEFTEQYF
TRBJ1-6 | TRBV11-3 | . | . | TGTGCCAGCAGCCTTGACCAGGTTTCGCCCCTCCACTTT | CASSLDQVSPLHF
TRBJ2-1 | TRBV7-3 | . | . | TGTGCCAGCAGCCCAGGTAGCTACAATGAGCAGTTCTTC | CASSPGSYNEQFF
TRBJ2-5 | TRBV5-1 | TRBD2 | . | TGCGCCAGCAGCTTGTACAGCGGGGGGGTCCAAGAGACCCAGTACTTC | CASSLYSGGVQETQYF
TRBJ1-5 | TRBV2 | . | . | TGTGCCAGCAGTGAAGCGCTTACGGGGAATAGCAATCAGCCCCAGCATTTT | CASSEALTGNSNQPQHF
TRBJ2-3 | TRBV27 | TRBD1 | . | TGTGCCAGCAGGTCGGGACAGCCACCGGGCACAGATACGCAGTATTTT | CASRSGQPPGTDTQYF
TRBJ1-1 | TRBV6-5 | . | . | TGTGCCAGCAGGGAACAGGCGGTAGCTTTCTTT | CASREQAVAFF
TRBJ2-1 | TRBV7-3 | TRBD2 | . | TGTGCCAGCAGCCCAAAGACTAGCGCCTACAATGAGCAGTTCTTC | CASSPKTSAYNEQFF
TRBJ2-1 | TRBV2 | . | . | TGTGCCAGCAGTGGAATATATTCGCTAACCTCCTACAATGAGCAGTTCTTC | CASSGIYSLTSYNEQFF
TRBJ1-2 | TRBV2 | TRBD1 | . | TGTGCCAGCAGACCACAGGGGAGAGCCTTCTATGGCTACACCTTC | CASRPQGRAFYGYTF
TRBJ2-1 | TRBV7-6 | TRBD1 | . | TGTGCCAGCAGCTTAGAAGGGACAGCTTTGGGCAATGAGCAGTTCTTC | CASSLEGTALGNEQFF
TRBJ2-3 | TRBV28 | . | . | TGTGCCAGCAGTCGAACGGGTCTCACAGATACGCAGTATTTT | CASSRTGLTDTQYF
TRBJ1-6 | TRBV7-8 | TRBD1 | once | TGTGCCAGCAGCTTACTACAGGGGAGCTCCTATAATTCACCCCTCCACTTT | CASSLLQGSSYNSPLHF
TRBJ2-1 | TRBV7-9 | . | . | TGTGCCAGCAGCTTAGTTCTAGAGGACAATGAGCAGTTCTTC | CASSLVLEDNEQFF
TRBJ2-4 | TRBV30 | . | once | TGTGCCTGGAGCCGCCCTCCGGGAAGCCTAGCCAAAAACATTCAGTACTTC | CAWSRPPGSLAKNIQYF
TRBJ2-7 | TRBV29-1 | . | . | TGCAGCGTTCGACAGGGAGGCGAGCAGTACTTC | CSVRQGGEQYF
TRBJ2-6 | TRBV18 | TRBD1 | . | TGTGCCAGCTCACGCAGGACAGGGCGCTCTGGGGCCAACGTCCTGACTTTC | CASSRRTGRSGANVLTF
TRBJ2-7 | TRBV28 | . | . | TGTGCCAGCAGTTGGGACTCCCCACCCTACGAGCAGTACTTC | CASSWDSPPYEQYF
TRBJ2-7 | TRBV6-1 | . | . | TGTGCCAGTCGTGAGGCCCCGGGAAGCTCCTACGAGCAGTACTTC | CASREAPGSSYEQYF
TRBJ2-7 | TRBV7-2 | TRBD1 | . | TGTGCCAGCAGCTCTCGACAGGGTACCTACGAGCAGTACTTC | CASSSRQGTYEQYF
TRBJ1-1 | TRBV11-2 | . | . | TGTGCCAGCAGCTTAACTGTTCCAATGGACACTGAAGCTTTCTTT | CASSLTVPMDTEAFF
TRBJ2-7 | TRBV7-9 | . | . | TGTGCCAGCAGCTTTGCAGGGTTCTCCTACGAGCAGTACTTC | CASSFAGFSYEQYF
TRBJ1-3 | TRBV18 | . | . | TGTGCCAGCTCACCTTCAGACGGGTTCAGCTCTGGAAACACCATATATTTT | CASSPSDGFSSGNTIYF
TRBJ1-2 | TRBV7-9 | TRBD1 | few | TGTGCCAGCAGCTTACCGGGACAGGGTGTTGGCTACACCTTC | CASSLPGQGVGYTF
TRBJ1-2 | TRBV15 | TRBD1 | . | TGTGCCACCAACCGGGGACAGGGCTATGGCTACACCTTC | CATNRGQGYGYTF
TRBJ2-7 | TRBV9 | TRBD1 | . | TGTGCCAGCAGCGCCCACCGGGACAGCTCCTACGAGCAGTACTTC | CASSAHRDSSYEQYF
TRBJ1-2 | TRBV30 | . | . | TGTGCCTGGAGTGCCCCGCACACCTACACCTTC | CAWSAPHTYTF
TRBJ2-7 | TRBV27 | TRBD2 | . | TGTGCCAGCAGTTTATCTCTTGCGGTACTAGCGGGAGGGCACGAGCAGTACTTC | CASSLSLAVLAGGHEQYF